The T cell receptor (beta chain) under discussion was sequenced for a study of CD8 T cells in ankylosing spondylitis. Regarding the study as a whole: Peripheral blood held disease-linked clones only at relatively low frequency, and these were CD8+.

About this clonotype: Its antigen is undetermined.

Trimming cost V 6 bases and J 0 bases, with 16 bases left between them. Germline CDR1 SNHLY, CDR2 FYNNEI. The CDR3 loop spans 16 amino acids. One entry per CDR3 protein, called by TCRdb with MiXCR from the 5' RACE reads. The sample records under 130,000 distinct CDR3 sequences, 24% being singletons. This clonotype originated in a male donor with ankylosing spondylitis. The rearrangement uses TRBV2 and TRBJ2-3; D not resolved. Sequencing was performed on synovial fluid, either unsorted or a sorted T cell fraction (not recorded which). CDR3 sequence: CASSLRLVTSTDTQYF. CDR3 nucleotide sequence: TGTGCCAGCAGCCTGCGGTTGGTCACTAGCACAGATACGCAGTATTTT.